This T cell receptor beta chain was identified during a study of vaccination effects on CD4 cells after COVID-19. Of note for this clone: What it binds is not known.

The repertoire was sequenced with immunoSEQ multiplex PCR; TCRdb's copy has only in-frame clones and lacks some. The table records tens of thousands of clones, roughly four fifths of them present only once. A roughly ten-day culture period preceded the isolation of CD4+ T cells. Participants completed two doses of the BNT162b2 or mRNA-1273 vaccine. In the vaccine recipients, nucleocapsid antibodies were negative and there was no prior SARS-CoV-2 infection. Trimming removed 6 bases from V and 7 bases from J, with 19 bases in between. CDR3 length: 16 amino acids. CDR1 and CDR2 from the germline V gene are MDHEN and SYDVKM.

V and J are TRBV28 and TRBJ1-6, with D uncertain. The sequencing used CD4+ T cells from PBMCs cultured without peptide, collected after COVID-19 vaccination. This TCR was sampled from a human donor who received a COVID-19 vaccine. The CDR3 region has the DNA TGTGCCAGCAGCACCGGGCTCCTTGCGTGGAATTCACCCCTCCACTTT. This encodes CASSTGLLAWNSPLHF.